The 21 T cell receptor beta chains listed next were all sequenced from one sample in a study of T cells after yellow fever vaccination. TCRdb used MiXCR to reprocess the 5' RACE reads, holding one entry per CDR3 protein. The repertoire holds 240,000 or so distinct CDR3 sequences, with 6.5% to 8.5% as singletons. Sequenced here: CD4+ T cells sorted from PBMCs, sampled 15 days after the yellow fever booster vaccination. The receptors originated from a man in his thirties or forties who received the YFV17D yellow fever vaccine.

This chain links TRBV27 with TRBJ2-2, with TRBD1 matching 7 bases. CDR3 length: 14 amino acids. Germline values: CDR1 MNHEY, CDR2 SMNVEV (reference sequence). The V gene end was trimmed by 7 bases and the J gene end by 3 bases; junction bases not matched to a gene: 5. In nucleotides, the CDR3 is TGTGCCAGCAAGGGGGCAGCCCACACCGGGGAGCTGTTTTTT. Protein sequence: CASKGAAHTGELFF.

The J gene is TRBJ2-1, the V gene TRBV5-4, with a tentative D call TRBD2 (5 bases). Trimming pared 1 base from V and 6 bases from J, leaving 11 bases between. CDR1 is SGHNT, CDR2 YYREEE, per germline (reference sequence). The CDR3 runs 14 residues. CDR3 DNA sequence: TGTGCCAGCAGCTTGACTAGTTTTCGCAATGAGCAGTTCTTC. Encoded protein: CASSLTSFRNEQFF.

The rearrangement joins TRBV7-9 to TRBJ2-7; D uncertain. The V end was cut by 4 bases, the J end by 1 base, with 11 bases between. The CDR3 spans 14 residues. Germline CDR1 and CDR2: SEHNR and FQNEAQ (reference sequence). The CDR3 sequence is CASSSPLESYEQYF. The CDR3 region has the DNA TGTGCCAGCAGCTCGCCCCTCGAATCCTACGAGCAGTACTTC.

J is TRBJ2-7 and V is TRBV4-2; maybe TRBD2 (5 bases). V dropped 2 bases and J dropped 2 bases, with 13 bases sitting between them. Germline V gives CDR1 LGHNA, CDR2 YNFKEQ. The CDR3 extends over 15 amino acids. The CDR3 nucleotides are TGTGCCAGCAGCCAACCCGGGGTGGGCGCCTACGAGCAGTACTTC. Protein sequence: CASSQPGVGAYEQYF.

This clonotype showed up just a few times. The chain is built from TRBV5-6 and TRBJ2-7; unclear D gene. Germline CDR1 is SGHDT and CDR2 is YYEEEE. V was shortened by 2 bases and J by 5 bases, with 14 bases between the two germline ends. CDR3 length: 14 residues. CDR3: CASSFAARSHEQYF. CDR3 nucleotides: TGTGCCAGCAGCTTTGCGGCCCGTAGCCACGAGCAGTACTTC.

This clonotype has only a few counts. The V and J genes are TRBV14 and TRBJ2-7; TRBD1 matches 10 bases. CDR1 and CDR2 from the germline V gene are SGHDN and FVKESK. This CDR3 has 16 residues. The V segment lost 5 bases and the J segment 5 bases; nucleotides outside the gene matches: 12. CDR3 sequence (DNA): TGTGCCAGCAGCGAGTTCCGGGACAGGGGAAGGGACGAGCAGTACTTC. Its translation is CASSEFRDRGRDEQYF.

The rearrangement joins TRBV2 to TRBJ2-4; D is uncertain. Germline V gene data show CDR1 as SNHLY and CDR2 as FYNNEI. Trimming removed 6 bases from V and 2 bases from J, with 2 bases in between. This CDR3 spans 11 amino acids. The CDR3 bases are TGTGCCAGCAGCCCCAAAAACATTCAGTACTTC. Protein product: CASSPKNIQYF.

The count of this clonotype is one. A clone one base away is much larger, so this may be a read error. The genes are TRBV7-9 and TRBJ2-3; 8 bases match TRBD2. The V segment lost 7 bases and the J segment 4 bases; nucleotides outside the gene matches: 13. Germline-derived CDR1 and CDR2 are SEHNR and FQNEAQ (reference sequence). The CDR3 is 16 residues long. In DNA, the CDR3 is TGTGCCAGCATCTCCGGGAGGGTCCACAGGGCAGATACGCAGTATTTT. This encodes CASISGRVHRADTQYF.

The gene calls are TRBV7-6 and TRBJ1-1; 7 bases are shared with TRBD1. Per germline, CDR1 SGHVS and CDR2 FNYEAQ. Losses at the gene ends were 1 base for V and 4 bases for J; bases not matched to a gene: 6. The CDR3 has 15 amino acids. The CDR3 protein is CASSLVGRGGTEAFF. As DNA, the CDR3 is TGTGCCAGCAGCTTAGTGGGCAGGGGGGGCACTGAAGCTTTCTTT.

This clonotype was counted between two and nine times. The chain couples TRBV27 to TRBJ2-1; TRBD1 matches 9 bases. V lost 6 bases, J lost 9 bases, and 27 bases stayed unmatched. The CDR3 runs 20 residues. The germline CDR1 and CDR2 sequences are MNHEY and SMNVEV (reference sequence). The chain's CDR3 is CASRYEKGTGSARTSGEQFF. For the CDR3, the DNA is TGTGCCAGCAGATACGAAAAGGGGACAGGGTCGGCCCGAACCTCCGGTGAGCAGTTCTTC.

The J gene is TRBJ2-2, the V gene TRBV28; D may be TRBD2 (5 bases). Germline assignment: CDR1 MDHEN and CDR2 SYDVKM. This CDR3 comprises 16 residues. Trimming left V 3 bases short and J 7 bases short, with 18 bases between. Written as DNA, the CDR3 is TGTGCCAGCAGTTTTGTCCCTAGCTCGGCGCTCGGGGAGCTGTTTTTT. This translates into CASSFVPSSALGELFF.

The table lists this clonotype with many counts. The chain uses TRBV20-1 and TRBJ2-3; D call uncertain. Germline V CDR1 and CDR2: DFQATT, SNEGSKA (reference sequence). There are 12 residues in the CDR3. Trimming removed 4 bases at V and 2 bases at J, with 7 bases between. CDR3 in amino acids: CSAKPDTDTQYF. CDR3 in DNA: TGCAGTGCTAAACCGGACACAGATACGCAGTATTTT.

In its sample, this clonotype was seen many times. The chain carries TRBV29-1 and TRBJ2-1; TRBD2 matches 7 bases. The CDR3 length is 12 residues. V gave up 7 bases and J gave up 3 bases; unmatched junction bases: 3. Per the germline V gene, CDR1 is SQVTM and CDR2 is ANQGSEA. The CDR3 DNA follows: TGCAGCGCGTGGACTAGCTACAATGAGCAGTTCTTC. As protein: CSAWTSYNEQFF.

The J gene is TRBJ2-5, the V gene TRBV4-2; 7 nucleotides align to TRBD2. Germline lookup yields CDR1 LGHNA and CDR2 YNFKEQ. V gave up 4 bases and J gave up 1 base; unmatched junction bases: 9. This CDR3 spans 16 amino acids. The CDR3 DNA reads TGTGCCAGCAGCCGCACTGAGCGGGGAGGCCAAGAGACCCAGTACTTC. Encoded protein: CASSRTERGGQETQYF.

This clonotype was seen only a few times. The chain couples TRBV10-3 to TRBJ2-7; a weak D match, TRBD2 (5 bases). This CDR3 has 12 amino acids. Trimming pared 10 bases from V and 2 bases from J, leaving 12 bases between. CDR1 ENHRY and CDR2 SYGVKD come from the germline V gene. The CDR3 loop reads CATRGLTYEQYF. Written as DNA, the CDR3 is TGTGCCACCCGAGGACTCACCTACGAGCAGTACTTC.

The chain is built from TRBV9 and TRBJ2-1; 9 bases agree with TRBD2. The CDR3 has 15 residues. Germline CDR1 is SGDLS and CDR2 is YYNGEE. The J segment lost 7 bases and the V segment lost 3 bases, leaving 8 bases of the junction unmatched. CDR3: CASSALAGDGNEQFF. As DNA, the CDR3 is TGTGCCAGCAGCGCTTTAGCGGGAGATGGGAATGAGCAGTTCTTC.

This clonotype was seen a handful of times. The gene calls are TRBV30 and TRBJ2-2; the match to TRBD2 covers 8 bases. The CDR3 length is 15 residues. Losses at the gene ends were 0 bases for V and 4 bases for J; bases not matched to a gene: 4. From germline, CDR1 is GTSNPN and CDR2 SVGIG (reference sequence). The CDR3 reads CAWSVMAGGTGELFF. Here the CDR3 DNA reads TGTGCCTGGAGTGTAATGGCGGGAGGCACCGGGGAGCTGTTTTTT.

This clonotype was detected only a few times. V usage is TRBV7-2 and J usage is TRBJ2-3; no clear D gene. Per the germline V gene, CDR1 is SGHTA and CDR2 is FQGNSA. Deletions cut 5 bases from V and 8 bases from J, with 14 bases between. This CDR3 spans 13 amino acids. CDR3 in amino acids: CASSPPPGFTQYF. The CDR3 DNA reads TGTGCCAGCAGCCCTCCCCCCGGGTTTACGCAGTATTTT.

V is TRBV7-9 and J is TRBJ2-5, with TRBD1 identical over 9 bases. There are 16 residues in the CDR3. The J segment lost 2 bases and the V segment lost 1 base, leaving 5 bases of the junction unmatched. The germline gives CDR1 SEHNR, CDR2 FQNEAQ (reference sequence). This CDR3 reads CASSLGVGTGQETQYF. CDR3 coding DNA: TGTGCCAGCAGCTTAGGGGTTGGGACAGGGCAAGAGACCCAGTACTTC.

This clonotype came up a few times. The rearrangement joins TRBV10-3 to TRBJ1-2, with TRBD1 as a possible D gene (6 bases). The length of the CDR3 is 12 residues. In germline, CDR1 is ENHRY, CDR2 SYGVKD. V was cut by 4 bases and J by 8 bases, with 11 bases left in between. The CDR3 DNA follows: TGTGCCATCAGTGGCCAGGGGTCCGGCTACACCTTC. Its translation is CAISGQGSGYTF.

The chain carries TRBV5-4 and TRBJ1-1; possible D gene TRBD1, 5 bases. The CDR3 has 13 amino acids. CDR1 is SGHNT and CDR2 is YYREEE in the germline V gene (reference sequence). Deletions cut 4 bases from V and 11 bases from J, with 18 bases between. The DNA for the CDR3 is TGTGCCAGCAGCGGGGCCAGGGCACGTGGGGCTTTCTTT. Translating it yields CASSGARARGAFF.